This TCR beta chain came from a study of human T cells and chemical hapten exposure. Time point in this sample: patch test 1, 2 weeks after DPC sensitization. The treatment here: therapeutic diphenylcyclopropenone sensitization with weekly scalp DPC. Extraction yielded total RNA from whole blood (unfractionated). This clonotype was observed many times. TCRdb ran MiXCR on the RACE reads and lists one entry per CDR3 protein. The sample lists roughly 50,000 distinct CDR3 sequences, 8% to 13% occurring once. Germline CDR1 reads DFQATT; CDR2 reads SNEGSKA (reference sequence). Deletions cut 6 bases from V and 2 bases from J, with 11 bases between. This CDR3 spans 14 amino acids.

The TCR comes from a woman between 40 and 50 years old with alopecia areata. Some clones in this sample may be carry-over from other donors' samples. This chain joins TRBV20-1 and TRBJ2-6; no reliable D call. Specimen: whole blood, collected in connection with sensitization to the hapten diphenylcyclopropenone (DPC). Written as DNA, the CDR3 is TGCAGTGCAGAACTACAGACTGGGGCCAACGTCCTGACTTTC. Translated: CSAELQTGANVLTF.